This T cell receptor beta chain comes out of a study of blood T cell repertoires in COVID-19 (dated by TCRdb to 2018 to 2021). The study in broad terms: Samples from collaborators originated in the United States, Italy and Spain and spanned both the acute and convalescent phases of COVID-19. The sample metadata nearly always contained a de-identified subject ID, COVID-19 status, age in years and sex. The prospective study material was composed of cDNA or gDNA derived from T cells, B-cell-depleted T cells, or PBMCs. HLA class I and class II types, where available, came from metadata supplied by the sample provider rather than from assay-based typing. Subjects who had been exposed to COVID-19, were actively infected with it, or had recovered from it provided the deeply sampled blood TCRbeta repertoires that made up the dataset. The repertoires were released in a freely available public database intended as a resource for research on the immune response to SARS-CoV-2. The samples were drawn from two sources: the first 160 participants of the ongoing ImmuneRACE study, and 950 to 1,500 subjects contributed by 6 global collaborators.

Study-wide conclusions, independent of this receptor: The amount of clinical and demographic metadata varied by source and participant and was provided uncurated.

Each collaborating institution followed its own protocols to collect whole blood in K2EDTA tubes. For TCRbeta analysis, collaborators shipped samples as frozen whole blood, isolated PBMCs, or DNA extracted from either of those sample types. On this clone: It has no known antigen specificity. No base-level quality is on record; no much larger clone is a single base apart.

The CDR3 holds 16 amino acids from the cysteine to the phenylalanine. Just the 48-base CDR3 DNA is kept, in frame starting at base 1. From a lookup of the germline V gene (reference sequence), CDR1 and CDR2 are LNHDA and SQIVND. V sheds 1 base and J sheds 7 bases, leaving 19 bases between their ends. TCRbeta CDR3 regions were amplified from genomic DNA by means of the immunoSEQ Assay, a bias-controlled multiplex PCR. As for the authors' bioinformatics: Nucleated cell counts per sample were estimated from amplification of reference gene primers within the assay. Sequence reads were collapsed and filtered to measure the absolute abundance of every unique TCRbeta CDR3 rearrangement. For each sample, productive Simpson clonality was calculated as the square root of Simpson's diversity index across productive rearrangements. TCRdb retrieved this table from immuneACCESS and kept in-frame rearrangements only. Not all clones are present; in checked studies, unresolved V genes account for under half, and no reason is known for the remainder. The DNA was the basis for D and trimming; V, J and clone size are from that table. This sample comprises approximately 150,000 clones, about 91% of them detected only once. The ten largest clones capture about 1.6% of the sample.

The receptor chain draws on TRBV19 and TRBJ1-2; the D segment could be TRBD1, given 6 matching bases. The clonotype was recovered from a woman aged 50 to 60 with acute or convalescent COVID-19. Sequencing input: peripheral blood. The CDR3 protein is CASSIGGRQGNSGYTF. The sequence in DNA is TGTGCCAGTAGTATAGGCGGTCGGCAGGGGAATAGTGGCTACACCTTC.